This T cell receptor (beta chain) was recorded in a study of graft-versus-host responses after intestinal transplantation. Profiled with immunoSEQ multiplex PCR; TCRdb holds only in-frame clones, not every one. The sample includes 15,000 to 20,000 clones, 75% to 90% of them seen just once. With regard to this clone: The antigen is undetermined.

Overall study results and limits: The recipient marrow held GvH clones, and some of them showed up first in ileum or blood. Graft-versus-host to host-versus-graft clonal ratios in allografts were high in patients with graft-donor T cell macrochimerism.

Graft tissue was processed to release intraepithelial and lamina propria lymphocytes. CDR1 is MNHNS, CDR2 SASEGT, per germline. The V end lost 5 bases, the J end lost 6 bases, and 13 bases lay between the germline ends. The CDR3 is 13 residues long. The chain uses TRBV6-1 and TRBJ1-1; a weak D match, TRBD1 (6 bases). The receptor comes from a human patient who received an intestinal transplant, so some T cells may come from the graft donor. Sample: ileum tissue, taken roughly 100 days after intestinal transplant. Written as DNA, the CDR3 is TGTGCCAGCAGTATGGTAGGGGGGCCTGAAGCTTTCTTT. Translation gives CASSMVGGPEAFF.